This TCR beta chain stems from a study of cytomegalovirus exposure and HLA in healthy donors. General study findings and limits: The authors reported that TCR beta sequences could predict HLA-A and HLA-B alleles. These predictions were accurate for most subjects in the first cohort.

As regards this clone: The antigen remains unidentified.

While unrecorded immune exposures were likely, the donors were nominally healthy when sampled. It was with 60 Vbeta and 13 Jbeta primers that the PCR ran. This table comes from immunoSEQ multiplex PCR, and its TCRdb copy is limited to in-frame clones, with some not included. The data show 150,000 to 200,000 clones, around three quarters seen once. V lost 0 bases to trimming and J lost 1 base; unmatched junction nucleotides: 2. Germline assignment: CDR1 MNHEY and CDR2 SMNVEV (reference sequence). This CDR3 spans 15 amino acids. The sequencing input was PBMCs. This TCR came from a man between 35 and 55 years old in good health and CMV-seronegative. This chain joins TRBV27 and TRBJ1-1, with TRBD1 identical over 7 bases. The CDR3 bases are TGTGCCAGCAGTTTATCGGGACAGCCGAACACTGAAGCTTTCTTT. This sequence encodes CASSLSGQPNTEAFF.